This T cell receptor (beta chain) was obtained from a study of blood T cell repertoires in COVID-19. V trimming: 5 bases; J trimming: 0 bases; junction bases outside the gene matches: 4. The CDR3 is 15 amino acids. Germline V CDR1 and CDR2: SGHTA, FQGNSA. The data were produced by immunoSEQ multiplex PCR, yet TCRdb's version contains in-frame clones alone and is incomplete. The data contain approximately 190,000 clones, over 70% of them singletons. This chain connects TRBV7-2 to TRBJ2-1, with TRBD2 identical over 7 bases. Sequenced sample: peripheral blood. This receptor was obtained from a man in his fifties or sixties with active or convalescent COVID-19. The CDR3 DNA reads TGTGCCAGCAGCCGGGAGGAGAGCTCCTACAATGAGCAGTTCTTC. It yields the protein CASSREESSYNEQFF.